The following is a T cell receptor (beta chain) sequence with its context. Its target antigen remains unknown. No clone much larger than this one lies a single base away; base qualities are absent. The data originate from a study of blood T cell repertoires in COVID-19 (dated by TCRdb to the early 2020s). At the level of the whole study: Collaborator samples came from the United States, Italy and Spain and covered acute and convalescent phases of COVID-19. Samples came from the ongoing ImmuneRACE study (first 160 participants) plus 1,254 subjects from 6 global collaborators. Deeply sampled blood TCRbeta repertoires from subjects exposed to, actively infected with, or recovered from COVID-19 were included in the dataset. The sample metadata nearly always contained a de-identified subject ID, COVID-19 status, age in years and sex. The material from the prospective study consisted of cDNA or gDNA derived from T cells, B-cell-depleted T cells, or PBMCs. Where available, HLA class I and class II types were obtained from metadata supplied by the sample provider rather than from assay-based typing. The repertoires were released in a freely available public database meant as a resource for research on the immune response to SARS-CoV-2. Overall results and qualifications from the work: Clinical and demographic metadata were provided uncurated, with the amount varying by source and participant.

Participants in the prospective study were enrolled through a virtual design, were aged roughly 18 to 100 years, and lived in 24 United States geographic areas. Cohort assignment in the prospective study relied on participant-reported clinical history from a screening survey and a study questionnaire. For ImmuneRACE Cohort 3, a participant was defined as recovered based on two consecutive negative NP/OP PCR tests, clearance by a healthcare professional, or resolution of symptoms. Mobile phlebotomists in the prospective study collected whole blood, serum and a nasopharyngeal or oropharyngeal swab from every participant. Prospective study participants could optionally give additional blood draws and questionnaires over a roughly 2-month period. Before DNA extraction, prospective study blood samples were shipped either frozen or at room temperature. TCRbeta CDR3 regions were amplified from genomic DNA using the immunoSEQ Assay, a bias-controlled multiplex PCR. The original pipeline was this. Within the assay, amplification of reference gene primers was used to estimate how many nucleated cells each sample contained. Sequence reads were collapsed and filtered to measure the absolute abundance of every unique TCRbeta CDR3 rearrangement. For each sample, productive Simpson clonality was calculated as the square root of Simpson's diversity index over productive rearrangements. This immuneACCESS table, as held by TCRdb, lists in-frame sequences with V and J called but not all clones. Of the missing ones, under half trace to an unresolved V gene in checked studies; the others have no known cause. D and trimming were read from the DNA, whereas the V and J calls and clone size are those reported in that table. Across this sample there are about 150,000 clones, with 75% to 90% seen only once. The ten top clones hold around 4.5% of the sample.

Trimming costs V 4 bases and J 6 bases, and their ends lie 9 bases apart. CDR1 and CDR2 are drawn from the germline V gene (reference sequence): MNHNY, SVGAGI. The CDR3, cysteine through phenylalanine, is 12 amino acids long. Only the CDR3 portion is preserved as DNA: 36 bases, with reading frame beginning at the first base. The chain employs TRBV6-6 and TRBJ1-1; TRBD1 could be the D gene, as 6 bases match. The specimen was PBMCs or T cells enriched from blood (not recorded which). This receptor was taken from a man aged 45-65 years who had recovered from COVID-19. The CDR3 amino acid sequence is: CASSLQGAEAFF. The sequence in DNA is TGTGCCAGCAGTTTACAGGGTGCTGAAGCTTTCTTT.